Included here is one T cell receptor beta chain sequence, with context. Its antigen is not yet known. Qualities for individual bases were not recorded, and no much larger clone is one base off. The library was made by multiplex PCR. Sequencing relied on an Illumina HiSeq 4000. CDR3 regions were amplified by Arm-PCR with iRepertoire HTBI primers to construct TCR beta libraries. Before sequencing, the PCR products went through gel purification. In the paper's pipeline: Across samples, 60 to 70 TRBV and roughly 13 TRBJ segments were identified and used for gene usage analysis of CDR3 amino acid clonotypes. COPE and FqMerger were used to merge the filtered high-quality paired reads into contigs. BLAST was used to align contigs to IMGT TRBV, TRBD and TRBJ reference genes, and CDR3 was defined according to IMGT. Clonotypes above 0.1% frequency were classified as highly expanded clones. Shannon entropy served as the measure of repertoire diversity, while the Gini coefficient captured V-J evenness. Clonotypes shared by more than one individual were considered public. The public reads were reprocessed in TCRdb via fastp at Q25 and MiXCR, keeping in-frame beta chains. One record per CDR3 amino acid sequence lists the most common genes and DNA. The V and J calls and clone size come from TCRdb's table, not from the authors' own analysis. This sample comprises about 540,000 distinct CDR3 sequences, roughly 13% of them detected only once. Jointly, the top ten make up 10% of the sample.

This sample is part of a study of regulatory T cells in long-lasting Graves disease (dated by TCRdb to the early 2020s). For the wider study: Newly diagnosed Graves' disease patients had taken antithyroid drugs for less than 3 months. The study was registered as a clinical trial and conducted in China. A total of about 35 samples underwent TCR sequencing, from about 13 patients with persistent Graves' disease and about 20 patients with newly diagnosed Graves' disease. Persistent Graves' disease patients were compared with newly diagnosed Graves' disease patients by peripheral blood TCR sequencing and RNA sequencing. General findings and caveats noted by the study authors: A larger number of public clonotypes was shared among persistent patients (2,741) than among newly diagnosed patients (approximately 1,000). Sequencing and analysis were limited to the TCR beta chain. Peripheral blood alone was examined, since thyroid tissue, which constituted the primary lesion, could not be accessed. Compared with newly diagnosed patients, persistent Graves' disease patients had lower TCR Shannon entropy and fewer highly expanded clones, which suggests clonal expansion. The small sample size was acknowledged by the authors as a limitation that may reduce accuracy.

Per the publication, the time point label means: newly diagnosed GD, antithyroid drugs for less than 3 months. For both TCR sequencing and RNA sequencing, RNA was extracted from PBMCs using TRIzol. The diagnosis of Graves' disease was made according to American Thyroid Association guidelines. Patients for the study were recruited at an endocrinology department in Xi'an, China. Each patient gave 8.5 to 9.5 milliliters of peripheral blood, collected in an EDTA anticoagulant tube. PBMCs were isolated by Ficoll Paque Plus density gradient separation without further T cell sorting. An Agilent 2100 Bioanalyzer and agarose gel were used to assess RNA quality, and a NanoDrop 2000 was used to measure RNA concentration. The data also belong to a second study, concerning T cells in Graves' hyperthyroidism and ophthalmopathy. The second study's paper adds: Stable Graves' hyperthyroidism was defined as no progression to ophthalmopathy during 18 months of follow-up. Hyperthyroidism patients were newly diagnosed, with disease duration under 2 months, and aged 18 to 65 years. Exclusion was applied to patients with uncontrolled infections, other autoimmune diseases, pregnancy or lactation. Diagnoses were based on clinical symptoms, serum thyroxine and TRAb, thyroid ultrasound and orbital computed tomography. For the first round of RT-PCR on the TCR CDR3, the HTBI primer set was used together with the Qiagen OneStep RT-PCR kit. Most expanded thyroid clonotypes (frequency above 0.001) were also detected in blood, suggesting blood repertoires may reflect thyroid immune responses. Ophthalmopathy was separated from stable hyperthyroidism by a 13 V-J signature model, with 85% to 90% sensitivity and about 81% specificity obtained in cross-validation and 80%/75% obtained in testing. During validation, the model predicted progression to ophthalmopathy a median of roughly six months ahead of onset, with roughly 65% sensitivity and almost 75% specificity. To identify TCR V-J signatures that set the groups apart, the researchers used a discovery cohort of about a hundred patients, made up of under 50 with Graves' ophthalmopathy and 55 to 65 with stable Graves' hyperthyroidism. Prospective prediction of ophthalmopathy was tested in an independent validation cohort of 18 to 20 hyperthyroidism patients and some 17 patients who later progressed to ophthalmopathy. The 90 or so discovery patients were randomly split 7:3 into training and test sets. Thyroid tissue and blood T-cell repertoires from more than five Graves' hyperthyroidism patients were also compared in the study. After sampling, hyperthyroidism patients received methimazole starting at 30 mg daily, and ophthalmopathy patients received high-dose intravenous methylprednisolone. A second multiplex PCR round built the libraries, followed by size selection and purification. The libraries were sequenced on an Illumina HiSeq2000 using paired-end 100 bp reads. SOAPnuke was used to process the raw data, removing reads that contained adapters or uncalled bases, had a mean Phred below 15, or lacked an exact match to the constant primer or identifier. COPE v1.2.5 was used to merge the high-quality paired reads, and each unique nucleotide sequence was defined as a clonotype. MiTCR v1.1 was used to align the clonotypes against IMGT TRBV, TRBD and TRBJ reference segments. The analysis was restricted to V-J combinations with a frequency above 0.0001, which together covered 98% to 99.2% of the repertoires. A TCS score was defined as the ratio between F50 (clonal expansion) and ExV (chaos), using BLOSUM62-based TCRdist between CDR3 peptides within each V-J. Welch's t-statistics and random forest reduced around 520 V-J features to about 13, which were used in a naive Bayes classifier (R e1071). No statistical method was used to set the sample size in advance, and investigators knew the group allocation. The paper reports TCR Vbeta CDR3 sequencing of fewer than 150 peripheral blood samples: under 45 ophthalmopathy, some 80 hyperthyroidism and about 17 progressor patients.

Sequencing was performed on peripheral blood mononuclear cells (PBMCs), taken at new diagnosis, from a patient treated with antithyroid drugs. This clonotype was obtained from a man younger than 45 with Graves disease. Donor details come from another sample of the same person, matched by shared clones.

The sequenced DNA: TGTGCCAGCAGCGGAAGGGGGGATCGAGGGGATACGCAGTATTTT. This codes for CASSGRGDRGDTQYF. The rearranged segments are TRBV9 and TRBJ2-3, with the D call tentatively TRBD1 or TRBD2, each fitting 6 bases. V was cut back by 3 bases and J by 6 bases, leaving a gap of 17 bases between them. Counted from cysteine to phenylalanine, this CDR3 has 15 amino acids. Only the CDR3 DNA stays, 45 bases, in frame from base 1. CDR1 and CDR2 were assigned from the germline V gene as SGDLS and YYNGEE.